The clone carrying this TCR beta chain appeared a few times. Original processing notes: Nucleated cell number was recorded as an estimate derived from reference gene primer amplification. Clones were read by immunoSEQ multiplex PCR, and TCRdb kept only the in-frame ones, dropping some. The D gene and trimming were derived from the DNA, and the V and J assignments and clone size from that table. This sample yields about 270,000 clones, of which 75% to 90% are seen a single time; over 10% belongs to the top ten. These data come from a study of blood T cell repertoires in COVID-19. Study-level information: Whether acute or convalescent, the COVID-19 samples came from the United States, Italy and Spain.

This CDR3 region has 16 residues. Germline assignment: CDR1 LGHNA and CDR2 YSLEER. Trimming removed 0 bases from V and 6 bases from J, with 15 bases in between. In Seattle, patients joined the study during active infection and were tracked longitudinally. This sequence joins TRBV4-3 and TRBJ1-5; maybe TRBD1 (6 bases). The sample comprised peripheral blood. This TCR came from a woman between 70 and 85 years old with COVID-19, enrolled during active disease. The DNA of the CDR3 is TGCGCCAGCAGCCAAGATACACCAGGGGTAGGTCAGCCCCAGCATTTT. It specifies CASSQDTPGVGQPQHF.